These 21 T cell receptor beta chains share one sample of origin, sequenced in a study of cytomegalovirus exposure and HLA in healthy donors. A multiplex PCR was run with 60 Vbeta primers and 13 Jbeta primers. Only in-frame clones appear in the TCRdb table, and some are missing; sequencing was by immunoSEQ multiplex PCR. The table lists about 87,000 clones, about 8% of them singletons. Sequencing input: PBMCs. These receptor sequences come from a man aged 45-60 years in good health and CMV-seronegative.

The gene calls are TRBV7-2 and TRBJ2-3; D is unresolved. The CDR3 covers 11 residues. Per germline, CDR1 SGHTA and CDR2 FQGNSA. Trimming removed 5 bases from V and 6 bases from J, with 6 bases in between. The CDR3 reads CASSPRDTQYF. In DNA, the CDR3 is TGTGCCAGCAGCCCTCGGGATACGCAGTATTTT.

The chain is built from TRBV6-5 and TRBJ2-3, with TRBD2 matching 14 bases. This CDR3 region has 15 residues. Germline V lookup: CDR1 MNHEY, CDR2 SVGAGI. V trimming: 7 bases; J trimming: 9 bases; junction bases outside the gene matches: 9. For the CDR3, the DNA is TGTGCCAGCACCCCGACTAGCGGGGGGGCCGAGACGCAGTATTTT. Its translation is CASTPTSGGAETQYF.

Only a few counts were recorded for this clone. The chain is built from TRBV28 and TRBJ1-4, with a possible D match to TRBD1 (5 bases). In germline, CDR1 is MDHEN, CDR2 SYDVKM. The CDR3 has 16 amino acids. The V gene lost 3 bases and the J gene lost 0 bases, with 11 bases spanning the gap. CDR3 sequence: CASSFLRVTTNEKLFF. CDR3 nucleotide sequence: TGTGCCAGCAGTTTTCTCAGGGTTACAACTAATGAAAAACTGTTTTTT. Complete variable domain (other parts from reference TRBV28 and TRBJ1-4): DVKVTQSSRYLVKRTGEKVFLECVQDMDHENMFWYRQDPGLGLRLIYFSYDVKMKEKGDIPEGYSVSREKKERFSLILESASTNQTSMYLCASSFLRVTTNEKLFFGSGTQLSVL.

The chain has TRBV28 and TRBJ1-4; a possible D gene is TRBD1 (5 bases). The germline V gene encodes CDR1 MDHEN and CDR2 SYDVKM. V was clipped by 5 bases and J by 6 bases, with 13 bases between them. CDR3 length: 14 amino acids. The CDR3 reads CASSPHGTDEKLFF. The DNA for the CDR3 is TGTGCCAGCAGTCCTCACGGGACTGATGAAAAACTGTTTTTT.

This clone occurred a few times. The rearrangement joins TRBV27 to TRBJ1-3, with a weak D call TRBD1 (5 bases). Germline assignment: CDR1 MNHEY and CDR2 SMNVEV (reference sequence). This CDR3 region has 16 residues. V lost 6 bases, J lost 0 bases, and 15 bases lay in between. The DNA for the CDR3 is TGTGCCAGCAGAGAAGGTCAACAGGCCTCTGGAAACACCATATATTTT. Amino acids: CASREGQQASGNTIYF.

This clone turned up a few times. This chain connects TRBV2 to TRBJ2-1; D is unclear. The CDR3 is 13 residues long. Trimming took off 4 bases at V and 1 base at J, with 5 bases between the two ends. Germline assignment: CDR1 SNHLY and CDR2 FYNNEI. The DNA of the CDR3 is TGTGCCAGCAGTGTGAGGTCCTACAATGAGCAGTTCTTC. Translated: CASSVRSYNEQFF.

This clone has only a few counts. This rearrangement joins TRBV6-6 to TRBJ1-4, with D perhaps TRBD1 (6 bases). The V and J ends lost 6 bases and 5 bases respectively, with 13 bases between them. The CDR3 has 14 residues. Germline V gene data show CDR1 as MNHNY and CDR2 as SVGAGI (reference sequence). The CDR3 sequence: CASSAGTLNEKLFF. In DNA, the CDR3 is TGTGCCAGCAGCGCCGGGACACTGAATGAAAAACTGTTTTTT.

This clone was counted between two and nine times. The chain has TRBV11-2 and TRBJ2-7, with 7 positions matching TRBD2. Trimming took 1 base from V and 1 from J; bases not matched to a gene: 13. In germline, CDR1 is SGHAT, CDR2 FQNNGV. The CDR3 covers 18 residues. CDR3 nucleotides: TGTGCCAGCAGCTTAGGGGGGGGGAAAGGCATCCTTTCCTACGAGCAGTACTTC. Protein sequence: CASSLGGGKGILSYEQYF. Looking up the rest from reference TRBV11-2 and TRBJ2-7 gives the full variable domain: EAGVAQSPRYKIIEKRQSVAFWCNPISGHATLYWYQQILGQGPKLLIQFQNNGVVDDSQLPKDRFSAERLKGVDSTLKIQPAKLEDSAVYLCASSLGGGKGILSYEQYFGPGTRLTVT.

This clone occurred a few times. DNA for the CDR3: TGTGCCAGTAGGCGGGACCCCTATAATTCACCCCTCCACTTT. It codes for CASRRDPYNSPLHF. The chain has TRBV19 and TRBJ1-6; TRBD1 is a possible D gene (5 bases). With 6 bases removed from V and 2 bases from J, the gap between germline ends came to 8 bases. CDR1 and CDR2 from the germline V gene are LNHDA and SQIVND (reference sequence). The CDR3 contains 14 residues. Full variable domain (missing parts from reference TRBV19 and TRBJ1-6): DGGITQSPKYLFRKEGQNVTLSCEQNLNHDAMYWYRQDPGQGLRLIYYSQIVNDFQKGDIAEGYSVSREKKESFPLTVTSAQKNPTAFYLCASRRDPYNSPLHFGNGTRLTVT.

This clone was detected a few times. The chain couples TRBV5-1 to TRBJ2-5; 11 nucleotides agree with TRBD2. This CDR3 comprises 15 residues. The ends lost 4 bases at V and 4 bases at J; junction bases unmatched: 6. Germline CDR1 reads SGHRS; CDR2 reads YFSETQ. The CDR3 sequence is CASSLTSGEGETQYF. The CDR3 DNA reads as TGCGCCAGCAGCCTGACTAGCGGGGAGGGAGAGACCCAGTACTTC. The entire variable domain, with the rest obtained from reference TRBV5-1 and TRBJ2-5, is as follows: KAGVTQTPRYLIKTRGQQVTLSCSPISGHRSVSWYQQTPGQGLQFLFEYFSETQRNKGNFPGRFSGRQFSNSRSEMNVSTLELGDSALYLCASSLTSGEGETQYFGPGTRLLVL.

This clone came up a few times. The rearrangement uses TRBV2 and TRBJ1-6; 7 bases align to TRBD1. Germline V gives CDR1 SNHLY, CDR2 FYNNEI. The length of the CDR3 is 14 residues. Germline trimming cut 5 bases from V and 14 bases from J; bases unmatched to any gene: 12. The CDR3 region is CASSTGVEDISLHF. The CDR3 DNA sequence: TGTGCCAGCAGTACAGGGGTAGAGGATATATCCCTCCACTTT.

J is TRBJ1-1 and V is TRBV27; 9 nucleotides align to TRBD1. Per the germline V gene, CDR1 is MNHEY and CDR2 is SMNVEV (reference sequence). There are 13 residues in the CDR3. The V gene end was trimmed by 6 bases and the J gene end by 8 bases; junction bases not matched to a gene: 7. In DNA form, the CDR3 reads TGTGCCAGCAGAGAGCTTGACAGGGGGGAAGCTTTCTTT. Residues: CASRELDRGEAFF.

This sequence joins TRBV28 and TRBJ2-3; 13 positions agree with TRBD2. The CDR3 contains 15 residues. The V gene's germline CDR1 is MDHEN and CDR2 SYDVKM. Losses at the gene ends were 8 bases for V and 8 bases for J; bases not matched to a gene: 10. The CDR3 DNA sequence: TGTGCCAGCCCCCCACTAGCGGGAGGGACCGGTACGCAGTATTTT. Translated: CASPPLAGGTGTQYF.

This clone was detected only a few times. CDR3 residues: CASSLRGSFAPLHF. In nucleotides, the CDR3 is TGTGCCAGCAGCTTACGGGGGAGTTTTGCACCCCTCCACTTT. This rearrangement joins TRBV11-2 to TRBJ1-6; D perhaps matches TRBD1 (5 bases). Trimming removed 2 bases at V and 11 bases at J, with 13 bases between. Germline-derived CDR1 and CDR2 are SGHAT and FQNNGV. This CDR3 is built from 14 residues. The full variable domain, completed using reference TRBV11-2 and TRBJ1-6, is EAGVAQSPRYKIIEKRQSVAFWCNPISGHATLYWYQQILGQGPKLLIQFQNNGVVDDSQLPKDRFSAERLKGVDSTLKIQPAKLEDSAVYLCASSLRGSFAPLHFGNGTRLTVT.

V gene TRBV2 combines with J gene TRBJ2-1, with TRBD2 identical over 7 bases. With V trimmed by 8 bases and J by 12 bases, 13 bases remained unmatched. The CDR3 is 13 residues long. The germline V gene has CDR1 SNHLY and CDR2 FYNNEI. This CDR3 reads CASSTSSGAGQFF. CDR3 sequence (DNA): TGTGCCAGCTCTACCTCAAGCGGGGCCGGGCAGTTCTTC.

The genes are TRBV9 and TRBJ2-1, with D tentatively TRBD2 (6 bases). There are 15 residues in the CDR3. CDR1 is SGDLS and CDR2 is YYNGEE in the germline V gene. Trimming left V 2 bases short and J 1 base short, with 10 bases between. The CDR3 region is CASSVGGASYNEQFF. CDR3 sequence (DNA): TGTGCCAGCAGCGTGGGCGGGGCTTCCTACAATGAGCAGTTCTTC.

This clone was picked up a small number of times. V and J are TRBV28 and TRBJ1-4, with TRBD1 as a possible D gene (5 bases). This CDR3 spans 14 amino acids. Trimming left V 5 bases short and J 4 bases short, with 11 bases between. CDR1 and CDR2 from the germline V gene are MDHEN and SYDVKM. The CDR3 loop reads CASSIDSFNEKLFF. CDR3 DNA sequence: TGTGCCAGCAGTATTGACAGTTTTAATGAAAAACTGTTTTTT.

In its sample, this clone was seen a few times. The V gene is TRBV9, the J gene TRBJ2-1; 11 bases line up with TRBD2. Trimming removed 4 bases from V and 4 bases from J; junction bases left unmatched: 7. Looked up from germline, CDR1 is SGDLS and CDR2 is YYNGEE. CDR3 length: 16 residues. CDR3 region: CASSPTGLAVYNEQFF. In DNA form, the CDR3 reads TGTGCCAGCAGCCCTACGGGACTAGCGGTATACAATGAGCAGTTCTTC.

This clone has a handful of counts. The rearrangement joins TRBV5-6 to TRBJ2-3; 7 nucleotides agree with TRBD1. Trimming at V came to 1 base and at J to 14 bases, leaving 10 bases not matched to a gene. The CDR3 has 13 amino acids. Per germline, CDR1 SGHDT and CDR2 YYEEEE. This CDR3 reads CASSLRIGTVPYF. The DNA of the CDR3 is TGTGCCAGCAGCTTGCGGATCGGGACAGTCCCGTATTTT.

This clone showed up just a few times. The chain combines TRBV19 with TRBJ2-7; TRBD1 aligns across 8 bases. The CDR3 contains 14 residues. Per the germline V gene, CDR1 is LNHDA and CDR2 is SQIVND (reference sequence). V dropped 4 bases and J dropped 3; count of bases not matched to a gene: 5. CDR3 nucleotide sequence: TGTGCCAGTAGTAGTCAGGGGGCAAGCTACGAGCAGTACTTC. Its translation is CASSSQGASYEQYF.

This clone appeared many times. The chain uses TRBV7-2 and TRBJ2-7; D call uncertain. The CDR3 covers 12 residues. V lost 5 bases and J 0 bases, leaving 5 bases between the germline ends. In germline, CDR1 is SGHTA, CDR2 FQGNSA. CDR3 sequence reads: CASSLNSYEQYF. In DNA form, the CDR3 reads TGTGCCAGCAGCCTAAACTCCTACGAGCAGTACTTC.